These T cell receptor beta chains were read from a single sample in a study of blood T cell repertoires in COVID-19. The table came from immunoSEQ multiplex PCR; TCRdb's copy has only in-frame clones and leaves some out. Of roughly 250,000 clones detected, over 80% appear once; the ten largest clones hold just over 2.5%. Sequenced input: PBMCs or T cells enriched from blood (not recorded which). These receptors were obtained from a woman under 40 with acute COVID-19. Each CDR3 is given with its conserved first and last residue. D genes are given only for firm matches. Part of the rows lack a size; the others show once, few, many or a class for expanded clones.

>-|TRBV27|-|TRBJ1-4
TGTGCCAGCAGTGTCCGACAGACAACTGGTGAAAAACTGTTTTTT
CASSVRQTTGEKLFF
>-|TRBV18|few|TRBJ1-1
TGTGCCAGCTCATCTACCGGGACACCGAACACTGAAGCTTTCTTT
CASSSTGTPNTEAFF
>-|TRBV7-8|-|TRBJ1-1
TGTGCCAGCAGCCCGAGATTGAACACTGAAGCTTTCTTT
CASSPRLNTEAFF
>TRBD1|TRBV5-6|once|TRBJ1-2
TGTGCCAGCAGCTTGGGACAGGGATTCGGCTATGGCTACACCTTC
CASSLGQGFGYGYTF
>TRBD1|TRBV4-1|-|TRBJ2-7
TGCGCCAGCAGCCAGCCGGGACAGAACTACGAGCAGTACTTC
CASSQPGQNYEQYF
>-|TRBV27|-|TRBJ2-3
TGTGCCAGCAGTTTATATGATTCAACTAGCACAGATACGCAGTATTTT
CASSLYDSTSTDTQYF
>-|TRBV11-2|-|TRBJ2-1
TGTGCCAGCAGCTTAGCTGTCACAGGGAGAGGGCAGTTCTTC
CASSLAVTGRGQFF
>TRBD1|TRBV6-5|-|TRBJ2-7
TGTGCCAGCAGACCCCGGGACAGGGGCGACGAGCAGTACTTC
CASRPRDRGDEQYF
>TRBD1|TRBV5-1|-|TRBJ1-2
TGCGCCAGCAGCTTTAGGACAGGAGACTATGGCTACACCTTC
CASSFRTGDYGYTF
>-|TRBV3-1/TRBV3-2|-|TRBJ1-1
TGTGCCAGCAGCCCAATGGGGGGGAACACTGAAGCTTTCTTT
CASSPMGGNTEAFF
>-|TRBV4-1|once|TRBJ1-2
TGCGCCAGCAGCCAAGTCCTTAACAGGGAATTTAACTATGGCTACACCTTC
CASSQVLNREFNYGYTF
>-|TRBV3-1/TRBV3-2|once|TRBJ1-4
TGTGCCAGCAGCCAAGAAGCGGGGGGTGGAAATGAAAAACTGTTTTTT
CASSQEAGGGNEKLFF
>-|TRBV29-1|-|TRBJ2-7
TGCAGCGCCCAGGGGGCGGGGGTCCACGAGCAGTACTTC
CSAQGAGVHEQYF
>TRBD1|TRBV7-6|-|TRBJ2-2
TGTGCCAGCAGCCCCTTCGGGACAGGGTTTGACGGGGAGCTGTTTTTT
CASSPFGTGFDGELFF
>-|TRBV7-2|-|TRBJ1-5
TGTGCCAGCAGCTTAGAACAGGGCAATCAGCCCCAGCATTTT
CASSLEQGNQPQHF
>-|TRBV21-1|-|TRBJ1-4
TGTGCCAGCAGCACGGAACGACAGACAACTAATGAAAAACTGTTTTTT
CASSTERQTTNEKLFF
>TRBD2|TRBV4-3|-|TRBJ2-1
TGCGCCAGCAGCCAAGTCGAGAGACTAGCGGGGAGTAATGAGCAGTTCTTC
CASSQVERLAGSNEQFF
>TRBD1|TRBV5-1|-|TRBJ2-1
TGCGCCAGCAGCTCCTGGGACAGGTCCGACTACAATGAGCAGTTCTTC
CASSSWDRSDYNEQFF
>-|TRBV6-2/TRBV6-3|few|TRBJ2-7
TGTGCCAGCAGTTACGAGGGTCCGTCCTACGAGCAGTACTTC
CASSYEGPSYEQYF
>-|TRBV9|once|TRBJ1-2
TGTGCCAGCAAATCCGGGACACTCCGTGGGTATGGCTACACCTTC
CASKSGTLRGYGYTF
>-|TRBV19|-|TRBJ2-7
TGTGCCAGTAGGGCCGGGGAAGGGCCACTTGACGAGCAGTACTTC
CASRAGEGPLDEQYF
>-|TRBV7-9|-|TRBJ1-1
TGTGCCAGCAGCCAGTGGGAGATGCCTGAAGCTTTCTTT
CASSQWEMPEAFF
>-|TRBV7-9|-|TRBJ1-1
TGTGCCAGCAGCCCCTCTTTTACTGAAGCTTTCTTT
CASSPSFTEAFF
>TRBD1|TRBV27|-|TRBJ1-3
TGTGCCAGCAGTGCCAGGGGGCCGTCCTCTGGAAACACCATATATTTT
CASSARGPSSGNTIYF
>TRBD1|TRBV30|once|TRBJ1-1
TGTGCCCGACGGACAGGGGGCTTAGGGACTGAAGCTTTCTTT
CARRTGGLGTEAFF
>TRBD1|TRBV7-9|-|TRBJ2-7
TGTGCCAGCGCCGGGACAGGGGGCTCCGAGCAGTACTTC
CASAGTGGSEQYF
>-|TRBV6-5|-|TRBJ2-1
TGTGCCAGCAGTTACAGGCTAGATGGCAATGAGCAGTTCTTC
CASSYRLDGNEQFF
>TRBD1|TRBV5-6|once|TRBJ2-7
TGTGCCAGCAGCCTTGACAGGGCATACGAGCAGTACTTC
CASSLDRAYEQYF
>TRBD1|TRBV6-5|once|TRBJ2-2
TGTGCCAGCAGCTCGACAGGGTCGAACACCGGGGAGCTGTTTTTT
CASSSTGSNTGELFF
>-|TRBV29-1|once|TRBJ1-3
TGCAGCGTTGAAGATCGTAAGCGCTCTGGAAACACCATATATTTT
CSVEDRKRSGNTIYF
>-|TRBV19|-|TRBJ1-2
TGTGCCAGTAGTGAGGCCTTAGCTAACTATGGCTACACCTTC
CASSEALANYGYTF
>TRBD1|TRBV5-1|-|TRBJ2-7
TGCGCCAGCAGCTCAGGGACAGGGCCCTACGAGCAGTACTTC
CASSSGTGPYEQYF